This T cell receptor beta chain is from a study of T cells in Graves' hyperthyroidism and ophthalmopathy. Study observations and caveats: Ophthalmopathy prediction by the model preceded onset by a median roughly 6.3 months.

Using RNA transcripts as the source, TCR beta CDR3 regions were amplified. A set of HTBI primers served as the primers for a first-round RT-PCR of the TCR CDR3. TCRdb processed the multiplex PCR reads anew with MiXCR; each CDR3 protein has one entry. Here the sample spans about 610,000 distinct CDR3 sequences, about a sixth being singletons. PBMCs were collected from a 10 ml volume of fresh peripheral blood. In its sample, this clonotype was seen a few times. What it binds is unknown. This receptor was identified in a woman in her thirties or forties with Graves' ophthalmopathy. The sequencing sample was made of blood.

The CDR3 loop reads CASSLAGVAGGIEQFF. The CDR3 bases are TGCGCCAGCAGCTTGGCCGGGGTGGCAGGGGGCATTGAGCAGTTCTTC. The chain employs TRBV5-1 and TRBJ2-1, with TRBD1 matching 8 bases. The CDR3 runs to 16 residues. CDR1 is SGHRS and CDR2 is YFSETQ in the germline V gene. V lost 0 bases to trimming and J lost 9 bases; unmatched junction nucleotides: 11. Supplemented by reference TRBV5-1 and TRBJ2-1, the full variable domain reads KAGVTQTPRYLIKTRGQQVTLSCSPISGHRSVSWYQQTPGQGLQFLFEYFSETQRNKGNFPGRFSGRQFSNSRSEMNVSTLELGDSALYLCASSLAGVAGGIEQFFGPGTRLTVL.